Each of the 14 T cell receptor beta chains below was sequenced from the same sample in a study of shared clonotypes between healthy human individuals. TCRdb keeps only in-frame clones here, not all; method: immunoSEQ multiplex PCR. The sample comprises about 1.1 million clones, roughly 77% of which are singletons, and 0.89% rests with the top ten. Sequenced input: memory CD4+ T cells from PBMCs. Subset in this sample: CD45RA-negative fraction. Receptor source: a man between 18 and 35 years old in good health. Some clones in this sample may be carry-over from other donors' samples.

Regarding this clone: A read error is the likely source, as a far larger clone sits one nucleotide away. This rearrangement joins TRBV30 to TRBJ2-5, with 8 bases lining up with TRBD2. V trimming: 8 bases; J trimming: 6 bases; junction bases outside the gene matches: 11. The CDR3 length is 13 residues. The germline V gene has CDR1 GTSNPN and CDR2 SVGIG (reference sequence). The CDR3 here is CARRRTGGQTQYF. In DNA, the CDR3 is TGTGCCCGGCGCCGGACGGGGGGGCAGACCCAGTACTTC. The full variable domain, with the rest looked up from reference TRBV30 and TRBJ2-5, is SQTIHQWPATLVQPVGSPLSLECTVEGTSNPNLYWYRQAAGRGLQLLFYSVGIGQISSEVPQNLSASRPQDRQFILSSKKLLLSDSGFYLCARRRTGGQTQYFGPGTRLLVL.

This clone came up once. The rearrangement links TRBV6-6 to TRBJ1-2; TRBD1 is a possible D gene (5 bases). CDR1 is MNHNY, CDR2 SVGAGI, per germline (reference sequence). V lost 6 bases to trimming and J lost 9 bases, with 17 bases between them. The CDR3 consists of 13 residues. CDR3 loop: CASRGGSSESYTF. Written as DNA, the CDR3 is TGTGCCAGCAGGGGGGGGAGTTCAGAGAGCTACACCTTC.

The gene calls are TRBV5-1 and TRBJ2-7; the match to TRBD1 covers 7 bases. Germline V gene lookup returns CDR1 SGHRS and CDR2 YFSETQ. Germline trimming cut 4 bases from V and 6 bases from J; bases unmatched to any gene: 16. This CDR3 is 16 amino acids long. CDR3 residues: CASSRYHEPTGLEQYF. DNA of the CDR3: TGCGCCAGCAGCCGTTACCACGAACCGACAGGGCTCGAGCAGTACTTC.

The rearrangement uses TRBV9 and TRBJ2-5; D may be TRBD1 (8 bases). Germline-derived CDR1 and CDR2 are SGDLS and YYNGEE. The CDR3 is made up of 16 amino acids. V was cut by 2 bases and J by 7 bases, with 21 bases left in between. This CDR3 reads CASSVRGSRGQGTQYF. The CDR3 nucleotides read TGTGCCAGCAGCGTGCGGGGGAGTAGAGGACAGGGGACCCAGTACTTC.

This clone has a count of ten or more. V is TRBV4-2 and J is TRBJ2-5; 7 nucleotides align to TRBD2. The germline V gene has CDR1 LGHNA and CDR2 YNFKEQ. V shed 1 base and J 2 bases; nucleotides not matched to a gene: 7. The length of the CDR3 is 16 residues. The CDR3 here is CASSQGVASGQETQYF. CDR3 in DNA: TGTGCCAGCAGCCAAGGTGTAGCTAGCGGACAAGAGACCCAGTACTTC.

This clone was detected a few times. The rearrangement uses TRBV15 and TRBJ1-2; D unclear. The CDR3 extends over 12 amino acids. Germline V lookup: CDR1 LNHNV, CDR2 YYDKDF (reference sequence). The ends were cut back, 5 bases at V and 8 bases at J, with 12 bases in the middle. CDR3 nucleotide sequence: TGTGCCACCAGCGCGACGGTTGGAGGCTACACCTTC. Residues: CATSATVGGYTF. The variable domain in full, completed from reference TRBV15 and TRBJ1-2, reads DAMVIQNPRYQVTQFGKPVTLSCSQTLNHNVMYWYQQKSSQAPKLLFHYYDKDFNNEADTPDNFQSRRPNTSFCFLDIRSPGLGDTAMYLCATSATVGGYTFGSGTRLTVV.

The chain combines TRBV5-1 with TRBJ2-1; TRBD1 matches 7 bases. The CDR3 has 16 amino acids. J lost 4 bases, V lost 4 bases, and 11 bases had no gene match. Germline values: CDR1 SGHRS, CDR2 YFSETQ. CDR3 sequence reads: CASSQITGTAYNEQFF. The CDR3 DNA reads as TGCGCCAGCAGCCAAATTACCGGGACAGCATACAATGAGCAGTTCTTC. The variable domain in full, completed from reference TRBV5-1 and TRBJ2-1, reads KAGVTQTPRYLIKTRGQQVTLSCSPISGHRSVSWYQQTPGQGLQFLFEYFSETQRNKGNFPGRFSGRQFSNSRSEMNVSTLELGDSALYLCASSQITGTAYNEQFFGPGTRLTVL.

The V call is TRBV6-5, the J call TRBJ1-2; D is unresolved. The CDR3 contains 13 residues. In germline, CDR1 is MNHEY, CDR2 SVGAGI. V was shortened by 6 bases and J by 4 bases, with 12 bases between the two germline ends. The CDR3 is CASSPGGLYGYTF. CDR3 nucleotides: TGTGCCAGCAGCCCCGGTGGTCTCTATGGCTACACCTTC.

This clone was picked up a small number of times. The rearrangement joins TRBV7-3 to TRBJ1-2, with 8 bases matching TRBD1. The ends lost 3 bases at V and 0 bases at J; junction bases unmatched: 9. Germline V lookup: CDR1 SGHTA, CDR2 FQGTGA. The CDR3 consists of 17 residues. The CDR3 DNA sequence: TGTGCCAGCAGCTTTGGTGGGGCGACAGGGGCTAACTATGGCTACACCTTC. Translating it yields CASSFGGATGANYGYTF.

This clone has just one count. The chain uses TRBV7-9 and TRBJ1-4; D is possibly TRBD1 (5 bases). V was shortened by 5 bases and J by 6 bases, with 25 bases between the two germline ends. This CDR3 contains 18 residues. The germline V gene encodes CDR1 SEHNR and CDR2 FQNEAQ (reference sequence). The CDR3 loop is CASSLFIGYSGADEKLFF. The CDR3 bases are TGTGCCAGCAGCCTATTCATAGGGTACTCTGGGGCGGATGAAAAACTGTTTTTT.

This clone was observed a handful of times. The V gene is TRBV28, the J gene TRBJ1-2; 9 bases align to TRBD1. The CDR3 covers 11 residues. V lost 4 bases, J lost 14 bases, and 5 bases stayed unmatched. Germline V CDR1 and CDR2: MDHEN, SYDVKM. The CDR3 DNA is TGTGCCAGCAGTTGGGGACAGGGCGTTACCTTC. Protein sequence: CASSWGQGVTF.

The rearrangement uses TRBV5-1 and TRBJ2-7; 10 nucleotides agree with TRBD2. V trimming: 0 bases; J trimming: 1 base; junction bases outside the gene matches: 13. Germline V gene sequence: CDR1 SGHRS, CDR2 YFSETQ. This CDR3 contains 19 residues. CDR3 in DNA: TGCGCCAGCAGCTTGGTCCTAGCGGGGGCACCCCAGAAGTCCTACGAGCAGTACTTC. Translation gives CASSLVLAGAPQKSYEQYF.

The J gene is TRBJ2-7, the V gene TRBV4-3; a weak D match, TRBD2 (6 bases). Trimming pared 0 bases from V and 4 bases from J, leaving 10 bases between. The CDR3 extends over 14 amino acids. Germline V gene lookup returns CDR1 LGHNA and CDR2 YSLEER. CDR3 sequence reads: CASSQDRRGYEQYF. In nucleotides, the CDR3 is TGCGCCAGCAGCCAAGATCGACGGGGGTACGAGCAGTACTTC.

This rearrangement joins TRBV5-4 to TRBJ2-7, with D possibly being TRBD1 or TRBD2 (5 bases each). The length of the CDR3 is 16 residues. Trimming took 4 bases from V and 2 from J, leaving 19 bases between them. The germline V gene encodes CDR1 SGHNT and CDR2 YYREEE (reference sequence). The CDR3 DNA follows: TGTGCCAGCAGCCCTGGGGGTTCTGCGGATACCTACGAGCAGTACTTC. Its translation: CASSPGGSADTYEQYF.